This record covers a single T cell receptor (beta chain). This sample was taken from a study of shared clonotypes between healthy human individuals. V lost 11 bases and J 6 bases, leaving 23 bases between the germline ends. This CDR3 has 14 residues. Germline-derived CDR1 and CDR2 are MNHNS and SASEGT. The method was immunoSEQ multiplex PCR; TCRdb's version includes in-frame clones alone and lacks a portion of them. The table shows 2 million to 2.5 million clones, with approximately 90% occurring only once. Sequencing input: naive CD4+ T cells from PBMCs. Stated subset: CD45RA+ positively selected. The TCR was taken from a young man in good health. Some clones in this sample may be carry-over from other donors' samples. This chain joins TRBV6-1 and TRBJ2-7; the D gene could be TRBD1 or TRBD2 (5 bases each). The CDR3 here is CAGTIYHQRGEQYF. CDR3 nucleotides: TGTGCCGGGACGATATACCACCAACGCGGCGAGCAGTACTTC.